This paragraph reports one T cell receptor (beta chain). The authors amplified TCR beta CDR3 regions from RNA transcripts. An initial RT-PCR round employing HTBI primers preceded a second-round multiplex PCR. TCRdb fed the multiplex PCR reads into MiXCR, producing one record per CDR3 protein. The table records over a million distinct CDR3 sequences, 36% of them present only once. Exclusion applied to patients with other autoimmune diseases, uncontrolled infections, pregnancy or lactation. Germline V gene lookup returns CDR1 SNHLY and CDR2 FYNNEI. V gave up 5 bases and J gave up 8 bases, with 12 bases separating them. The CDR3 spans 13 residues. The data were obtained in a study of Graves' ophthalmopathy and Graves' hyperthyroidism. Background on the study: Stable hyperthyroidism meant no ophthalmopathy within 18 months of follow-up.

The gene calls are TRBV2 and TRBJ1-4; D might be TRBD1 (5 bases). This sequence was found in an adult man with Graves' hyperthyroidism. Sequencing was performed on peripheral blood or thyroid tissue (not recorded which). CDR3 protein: CASSIGEREKLFF. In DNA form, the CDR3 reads TGTGCCAGCAGTATAGGGGAGCGAGAAAAACTGTTTTTT.